The 13 T cell receptor beta chains in this list originate from one sample, sequenced in a study of identical twins. From the 5' RACE reads, TCRdb called clonotypes with MiXCR, one entry per CDR3 protein. The table has about 690,000 distinct CDR3 sequences, around 6.1% seen once. The sample consisted of naive T cells sorted from blood. These TCRs come from a man aged 18 to 30 in good health.

This clonotype was counted many times. The chain couples TRBV5-1 to TRBJ1-6; 9 nucleotides align to TRBD1. Germline CDR1 is SGHRS and CDR2 is YFSETQ. Unmatched junction bases numbered 4, after V lost 0 bases and J lost 15 bases. The length of the CDR3 is 13 residues. The CDR3 is CASSLEDRGVLHF. The CDR3 coding sequence is TGCGCCAGCAGCTTGGAGGACAGGGGAGTCCTCCACTTT.

V usage is TRBV20-1 and J usage is TRBJ2-5; TRBD2 matches 7 bases. The CDR3 is 14 amino acids. After removal of 8 bases from V and 0 bases from J, the junction contained 9 bases not matched to a gene. Germline CDR1 and CDR2: DFQATT and SNEGSKA (reference sequence). DNA of the CDR3: TGCAGTTACCATCTAGCGGAAGACCAAGAGACCCAGTACTTC. Translation gives CSYHLAEDQETQYF.

This clonotype occurred many times. V and J are TRBV11-2 and TRBJ1-1; D is unclear. CDR3 size: 12 residues. Germline loops: CDR1 SGHAT, CDR2 FQNNGV. With 4 bases removed from V and 7 bases from J, the gap between germline ends came to 10 bases. This CDR3 reads CASSSTGDEAFF. The CDR3 DNA reads TGTGCCAGCAGCTCCACGGGCGATGAAGCTTTCTTT.

This clonotype has at least ten counts. The gene calls are TRBV7-2 and TRBJ2-3; D is uncertain. V lost 6 bases, J lost 4 bases, and 14 bases lay in between. CDR3 length: 14 amino acids. Germline assignment: CDR1 SGHTA and CDR2 FQGNSA. The CDR3 here is CASRPSSGADTQYF. The CDR3 DNA sequence: TGTGCCAGCAGACCATCGAGTGGGGCAGATACGCAGTATTTT. The full variable domain, with the rest looked up from reference TRBV7-2 and TRBJ2-3, is GAGVSQSPSNKVTEKGKDVELRCDPISGHTALYWYRQSLGQGLEFLIYFQGNSAPDKSGLPSDRFSAERTGGSVSTLTIQRTQQEDSAVYLCASRPSSGADTQYFGPGTRLTVL.

This clonotype was found many times. The chain recombines TRBV4-2 with TRBJ2-2, with no clear D. In germline, CDR1 is LGHNA, CDR2 YNFKEQ. The CDR3 length is 17 residues. Between the trimmed V and J ends, which lost 4 bases and 6 bases, there was a span of 21 bases. This CDR3 reads CASSPLVDLLSAGELFF. The CDR3 coding sequence is TGTGCCAGCAGCCCGCTAGTGGACCTCCTTAGTGCCGGGGAGCTGTTTTTT.

V usage is TRBV25-1 and J usage is TRBJ2-5; D is unclear. From germline, CDR1 is MGHDK and CDR2 SYGVNS. There are 14 residues in the CDR3. Trimming removed 2 bases from V and 5 bases from J, with 12 bases in between. Written as DNA, the CDR3 is TGTGCCAGCAGTGAACCCGCGATAGATGAGACCCAGTACTTC. Protein product: CASSEPAIDETQYF.

The table lists this clonotype with a few counts. V usage is TRBV19 and J usage is TRBJ2-1; TRBD1 agrees at 9 bases. The germline V gene encodes CDR1 LNHDA and CDR2 SQIVND (reference sequence). This CDR3 comprises 15 residues. V lost 6 bases and J lost 4; bases outside the gene matches: 7. In DNA form, the CDR3 reads TGTGCCAGTAGAAACAGGGGGCGCTTATACAATGAGCAGTTCTTC. It is translated as CASRNRGRLYNEQFF. Filled out from reference TRBV19 and TRBJ2-1, the complete variable domain reads DGGITQSPKYLFRKEGQNVTLSCEQNLNHDAMYWYRQDPGQGLRLIYYSQIVNDFQKGDIAEGYSVSREKKESFPLTVTSAQKNPTAFYLCASRNRGRLYNEQFFGPGTRLTVL.

The rearrangement links TRBV27 to TRBJ2-2; 8 bases are shared with TRBD2. V was clipped by 10 bases and J by 6 bases; unmatched bases: 16. The CDR3 spans 16 residues. Germline V CDR1 and CDR2: MNHEY, SMNVEV (reference sequence). In nucleotides, the CDR3 is TGTGCCACCAAGGGGGTGAGCGGGAGTTTTCCCGGGGAGCTGTTTTTT. This gives the protein CATKGVSGSFPGELFF.

This clonotype was recorded many times. The genes are TRBV6-5 and TRBJ1-4; D perhaps matches TRBD1 (5 bases). Germline lookup yields CDR1 MNHEY and CDR2 SVGAGI. The CDR3 loop spans 14 amino acids. Deletions cut 2 bases from V and 6 bases from J, with 10 bases between. CDR3 amino acids: CASSYGQGYEKLFF. In DNA form, the CDR3 reads TGTGCCAGCAGTTACGGCCAGGGTTATGAAAAACTGTTTTTT.

This clonotype turned up a few times. The rearrangement links TRBV27 to TRBJ2-7, with D possibly called TRBD1 or TRBD2 (5 bases each). Between the trimmed V and J ends, which lost 7 bases and 1 base, there was a span of 20 bases. CDR3 length: 16 amino acids. CDR1 is MNHEY and CDR2 is SMNVEV in the germline V gene (reference sequence). The CDR3 is CASKPGWSGLSYEQYF. The CDR3 nucleotides read TGTGCCAGCAAACCAGGGTGGAGCGGTCTATCCTACGAGCAGTACTTC.

This clonotype appeared many times. The chain has TRBV5-1 and TRBJ1-1, with D tentatively TRBD1 (5 bases). This CDR3 is 13 amino acids long. Trimming shortened V by 0 bases and J by 8 bases, and 11 bases separated the two germline ends. CDR1 is SGHRS, CDR2 YFSETQ, per germline. In DNA, the CDR3 is TGCGCCAGCAGCTTGGTTGGCAGGGAGGAAGCTTTCTTT. It encodes CASSLVGREEAFF.

This clonotype was seen repeatedly, ten times or more. The V call is TRBV5-5, the J call TRBJ2-1; D is undetermined. V dropped 3 bases and J dropped 5 bases, with 9 bases sitting between them. CDR1 is SGHKS, CDR2 YYEKEE, per germline (reference sequence). CDR3 length: 13 residues. The CDR3 spells CASSSGPHNEQFF. For the CDR3, the DNA is TGTGCCAGCAGCTCCGGACCCCACAATGAGCAGTTCTTC. The complete variable domain, with remaining parts taken from reference TRBV5-5 and TRBJ2-1, reads DAGVTQSPTHLIKTRGQQVTLRCSPISGHKSVSWYQQVLGQGPQFIFQYYEKEERGRGNFPDRFSARQFPNYSSELNVNALLLGDSALYLCASSSGPHNEQFFGPGTRLTVL.

This clonotype has at least ten counts. The chain is built from TRBV15 and TRBJ2-1, with D unresolved. Between the trimmed V and J ends, which lost 1 base and 9 bases, there was a span of 7 bases. This CDR3 has 12 amino acids. CDR1 and CDR2 from the germline V gene are LNHNV and YYDKDF (reference sequence). This CDR3 reads CATSRAGPEQFF. Written as DNA, the CDR3 is TGTGCCACCAGCAGAGCTGGCCCTGAGCAGTTCTTC.